The sequence of this T cell receptor beta chain was determined in a study of Ad26.COV2.S vaccination and SARS-CoV-2 variants. Study-level background: A COV1001 Ad26.COV2.S trial-arm participant provided the sample. Into the muscle, Ad26.COV2.S was dosed once or twice, 56 days apart. General study results and limits: Vaccine and placebo groups showed comparable non-spike TCR breadth. People given the vaccine had a wider spike-specific TCR breadth than placebo recipients did.

Sequencing was performed with immunoSEQ multiplex PCR; in TCRdb, only in-frame clones are kept and a portion is missing. This table has 300,000 to 400,000 clones, 86% appearing once. Germline CDR1 reads LNHDA; CDR2 reads SQIVND (reference sequence). Between the trimmed V and J ends, which lost 5 bases and 0 bases, there was a span of 14 bases. CDR3 size: 16 residues. With regard to this clone: As yet, its antigen is unknown.

Treatment of the sample: about 20 received Ad26.COV2.S at low or high dose, single or two shots; a few received placebo; per-sample allocation not given. Material that was analyzed had been drawn on day 63 after the first vaccine or placebo injection. The sequence was obtained from a person between 18 and 65 years old who received the Ad26.COV2.S COVID-19 vaccine or a placebo. J is TRBJ2-1 and V is TRBV19; unclear D gene. The starting material was peripheral blood, obtained in a trial of Ad26.COV2.S vaccine versus placebo. CDR3: CASSLSFPSSYNEQFF. In DNA form, the CDR3 reads TGTGCCAGTAGTCTTAGTTTCCCGAGCTCCTACAATGAGCAGTTCTTC.